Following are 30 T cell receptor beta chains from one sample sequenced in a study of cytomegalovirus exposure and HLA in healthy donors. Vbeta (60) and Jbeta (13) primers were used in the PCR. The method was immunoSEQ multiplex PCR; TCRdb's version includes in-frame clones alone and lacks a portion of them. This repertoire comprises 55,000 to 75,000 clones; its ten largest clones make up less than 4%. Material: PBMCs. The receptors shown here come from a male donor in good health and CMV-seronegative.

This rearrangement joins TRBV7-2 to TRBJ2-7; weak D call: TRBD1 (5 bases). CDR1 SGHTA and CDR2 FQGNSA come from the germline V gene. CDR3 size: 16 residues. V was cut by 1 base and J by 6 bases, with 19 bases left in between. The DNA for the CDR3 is TGTGCCAGCAGCTTAGGGAGTAGTGGGCCCCAGGGCGAGCAGTACTTC. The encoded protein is CASSLGSSGPQGEQYF.

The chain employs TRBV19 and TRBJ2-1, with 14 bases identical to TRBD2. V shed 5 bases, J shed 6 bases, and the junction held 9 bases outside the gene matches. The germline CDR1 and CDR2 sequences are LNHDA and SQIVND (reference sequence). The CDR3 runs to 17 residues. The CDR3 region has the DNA TGTGCCAGTAGTCGACTAGCGGGGGGGAAAGGGACCAATGAGCAGTTCTTC. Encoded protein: CASSRLAGGKGTNEQFF.

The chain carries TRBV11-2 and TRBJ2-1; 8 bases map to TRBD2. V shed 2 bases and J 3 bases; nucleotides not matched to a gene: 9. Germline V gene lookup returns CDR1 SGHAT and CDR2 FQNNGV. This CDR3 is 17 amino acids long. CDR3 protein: CASSLRAAAGGYNEQFF. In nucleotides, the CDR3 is TGTGCCAGCAGCTTAAGAGCGGCGGCGGGGGGCTACAATGAGCAGTTCTTC.

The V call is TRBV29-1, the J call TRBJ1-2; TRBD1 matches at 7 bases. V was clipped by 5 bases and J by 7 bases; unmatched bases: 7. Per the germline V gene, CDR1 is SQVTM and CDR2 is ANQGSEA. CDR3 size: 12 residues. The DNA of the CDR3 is TGCAGCGTTATTACAGGGGATAGTGGCTACACCTTC. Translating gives CSVITGDSGYTF.

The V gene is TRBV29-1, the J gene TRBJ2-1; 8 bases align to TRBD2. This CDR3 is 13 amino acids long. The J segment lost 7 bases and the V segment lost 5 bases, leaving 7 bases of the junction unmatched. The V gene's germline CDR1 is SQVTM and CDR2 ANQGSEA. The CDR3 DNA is TGCAGCGTTTGGGCGGGAGGTTATAATGAGCAGTTCTTC. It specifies CSVWAGGYNEQFF.

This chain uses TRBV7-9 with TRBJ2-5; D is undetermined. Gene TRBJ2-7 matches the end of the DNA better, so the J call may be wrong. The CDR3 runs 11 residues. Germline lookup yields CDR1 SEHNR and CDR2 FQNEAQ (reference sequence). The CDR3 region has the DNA TGTGCCAGCAGCTTCGTTTACGAGCAGTACTTC. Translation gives CASSFVYEQYF.

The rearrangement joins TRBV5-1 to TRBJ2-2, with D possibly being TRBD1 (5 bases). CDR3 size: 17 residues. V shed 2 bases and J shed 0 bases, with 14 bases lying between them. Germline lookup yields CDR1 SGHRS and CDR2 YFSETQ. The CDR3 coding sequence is TGCGCCAGCAGCTTTGAGACAGCGTTCGCGAACACCGGGGAGCTGTTTTTT. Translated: CASSFETAFANTGELFF.

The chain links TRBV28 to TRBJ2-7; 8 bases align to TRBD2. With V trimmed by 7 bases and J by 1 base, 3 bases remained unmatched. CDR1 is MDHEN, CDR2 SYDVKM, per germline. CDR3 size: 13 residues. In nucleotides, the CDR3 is TGTGCCAGCACCGGGACTAGTTCCTACGAGCAGTACTTC. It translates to CASTGTSSYEQYF.

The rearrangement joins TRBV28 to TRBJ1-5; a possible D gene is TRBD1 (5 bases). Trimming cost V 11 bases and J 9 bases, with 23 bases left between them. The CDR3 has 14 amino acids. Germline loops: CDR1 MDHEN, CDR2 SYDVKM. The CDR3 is CAGVQDGDQGPQHF. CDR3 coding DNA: TGTGCCGGCGTACAAGACGGCGATCAGGGGCCCCAGCATTTT.

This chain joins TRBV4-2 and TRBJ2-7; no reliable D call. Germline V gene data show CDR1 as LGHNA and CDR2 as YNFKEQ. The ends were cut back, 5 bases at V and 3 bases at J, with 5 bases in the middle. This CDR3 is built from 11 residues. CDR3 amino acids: CASSDNYEQYF. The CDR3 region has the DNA TGTGCCAGCAGCGACAACTACGAGCAGTACTTC.

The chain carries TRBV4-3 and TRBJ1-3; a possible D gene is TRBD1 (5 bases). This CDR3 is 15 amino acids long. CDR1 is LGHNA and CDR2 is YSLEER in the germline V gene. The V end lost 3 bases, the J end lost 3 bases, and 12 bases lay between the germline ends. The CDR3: CASSQLRDFGNTIYF. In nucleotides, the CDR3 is TGCGCCAGCAGCCAGCTCCGGGACTTTGGAAACACCATATATTTT.

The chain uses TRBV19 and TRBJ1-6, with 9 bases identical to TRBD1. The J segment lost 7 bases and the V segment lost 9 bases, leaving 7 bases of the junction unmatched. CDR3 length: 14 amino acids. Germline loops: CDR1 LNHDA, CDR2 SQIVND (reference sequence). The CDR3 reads CASRGTGSNSPLHF. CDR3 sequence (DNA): TGTGCCAGCCGAGGGACAGGGTCCAATTCACCCCTCCACTTT.

For the CDR3, the DNA is TGTGCCAGTAGTTTCGGGACAGGGAGCTCCTACGAGCAGTACTTC. Translation: CASSFGTGSSYEQYF. This chain joins TRBV19 and TRBJ2-7; 9 bases match TRBD1. V dropped 5 bases and J dropped 0; count of bases not matched to a gene: 5. The V gene's germline CDR1 is LNHDA and CDR2 SQIVND (reference sequence). The CDR3 contains 15 residues.

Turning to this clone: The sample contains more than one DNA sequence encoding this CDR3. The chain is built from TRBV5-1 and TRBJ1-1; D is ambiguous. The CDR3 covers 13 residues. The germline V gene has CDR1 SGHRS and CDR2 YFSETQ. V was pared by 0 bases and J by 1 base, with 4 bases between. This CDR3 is CASSLGGNTEAFF. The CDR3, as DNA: TGCGCCAGCAGCTTGGGCGGGAACACTGAAGCTTTCTTT.

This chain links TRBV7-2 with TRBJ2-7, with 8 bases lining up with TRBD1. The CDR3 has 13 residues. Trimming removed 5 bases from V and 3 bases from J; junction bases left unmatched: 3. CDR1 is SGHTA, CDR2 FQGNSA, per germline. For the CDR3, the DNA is TGTGCCAGCAGCCAGGGACAGGTCTACGAGCAGTACTTC. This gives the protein CASSQGQVYEQYF.

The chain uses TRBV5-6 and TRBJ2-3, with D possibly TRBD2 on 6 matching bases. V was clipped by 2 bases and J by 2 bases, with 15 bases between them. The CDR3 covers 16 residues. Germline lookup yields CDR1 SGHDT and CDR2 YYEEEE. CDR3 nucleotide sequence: TGTGCCAGCAGCTTCGATGCGGGGATTCACACAGATACGCAGTATTTT. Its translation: CASSFDAGIHTDTQYF.

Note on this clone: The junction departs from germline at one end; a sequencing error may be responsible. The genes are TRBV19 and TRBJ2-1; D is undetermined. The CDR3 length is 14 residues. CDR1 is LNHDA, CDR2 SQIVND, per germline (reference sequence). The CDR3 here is CASSVVSPGNKQFF. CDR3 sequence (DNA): TGTGCCAGTAGTGTCGTATCTCCAGGCAATAAGCAGTTCTTC.

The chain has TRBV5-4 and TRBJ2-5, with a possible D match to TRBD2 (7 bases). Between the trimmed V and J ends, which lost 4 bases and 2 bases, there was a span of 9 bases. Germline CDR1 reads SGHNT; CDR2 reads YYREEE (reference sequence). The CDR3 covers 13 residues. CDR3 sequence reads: CASSRGGQETQYF. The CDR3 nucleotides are TGTGCCAGCAGCAGGGGGGGACAAGAGACCCAGTACTTC.

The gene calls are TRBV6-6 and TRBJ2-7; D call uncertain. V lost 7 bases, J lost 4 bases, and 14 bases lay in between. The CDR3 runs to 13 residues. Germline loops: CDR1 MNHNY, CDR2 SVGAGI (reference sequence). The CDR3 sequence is CASTTPPGYEQYF. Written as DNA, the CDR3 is TGTGCCAGCACGACTCCCCCTGGGTACGAGCAGTACTTC.

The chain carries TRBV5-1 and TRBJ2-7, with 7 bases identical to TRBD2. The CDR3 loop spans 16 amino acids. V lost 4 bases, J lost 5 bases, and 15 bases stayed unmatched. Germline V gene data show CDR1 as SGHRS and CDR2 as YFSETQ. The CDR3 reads CASSGLTRGRANEQYF. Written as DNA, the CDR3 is TGCGCCAGCAGCGGTTTGACTAGAGGGAGGGCCAACGAGCAGTACTTC. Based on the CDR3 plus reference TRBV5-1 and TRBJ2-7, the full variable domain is KAGVTQTPRYLIKTRGQQVTLSCSPISGHRSVSWYQQTPGQGLQFLFEYFSETQRNKGNFPGRFSGRQFSNSRSEMNVSTLELGDSALYLCASSGLTRGRANEQYFGPGTRLTVT.

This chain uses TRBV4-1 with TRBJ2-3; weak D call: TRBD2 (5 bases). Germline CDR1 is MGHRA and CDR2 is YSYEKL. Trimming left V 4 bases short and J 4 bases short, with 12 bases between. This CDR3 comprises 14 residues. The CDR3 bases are TGCGCCAGCAGCCCGAGGGTGAGCGCAGATACGCAGTATTTT. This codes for CASSPRVSADTQYF.

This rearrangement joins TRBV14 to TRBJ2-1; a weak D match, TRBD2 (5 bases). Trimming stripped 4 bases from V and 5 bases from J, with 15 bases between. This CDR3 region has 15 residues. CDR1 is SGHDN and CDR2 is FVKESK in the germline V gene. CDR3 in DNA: TGTGCCAGCAGCCTAAGGGCTAGCAGTGACAATGAGCAGTTCTTC. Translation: CASSLRASSDNEQFF.

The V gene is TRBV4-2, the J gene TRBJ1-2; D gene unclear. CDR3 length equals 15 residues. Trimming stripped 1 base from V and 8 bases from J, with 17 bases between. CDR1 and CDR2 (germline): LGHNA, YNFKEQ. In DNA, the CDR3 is TGTGCCAGCAGCCAAGGTCCCACTCACTCGGGGGGCTACACCTTC. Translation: CASSQGPTHSGGYTF.

For the CDR3, the DNA is TGTGCCAGCAGCTTAAAACTAGCGGGGCTCAATGAGCAGTTCTTC. Residues: CASSLKLAGLNEQFF. This chain connects TRBV7-3 to TRBJ2-1, with 10 bases identical to TRBD2. V dropped 1 base and J dropped 6; count of bases not matched to a gene: 3. CDR1 is SGHTA, CDR2 FQGTGA, per germline. CDR3 length equals 15 residues.

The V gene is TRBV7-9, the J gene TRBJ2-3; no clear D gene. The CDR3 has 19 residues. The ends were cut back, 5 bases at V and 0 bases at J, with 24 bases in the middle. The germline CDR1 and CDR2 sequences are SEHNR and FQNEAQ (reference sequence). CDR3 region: CASSQDIRLLTTSTDTQYF. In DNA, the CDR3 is TGTGCCAGCAGCCAAGATATACGGCTCCTCACTACTAGCACAGATACGCAGTATTTT.

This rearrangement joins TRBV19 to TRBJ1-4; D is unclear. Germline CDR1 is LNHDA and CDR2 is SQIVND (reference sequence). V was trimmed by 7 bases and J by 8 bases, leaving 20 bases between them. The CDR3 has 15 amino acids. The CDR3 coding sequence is TGTGCCAGTAATTTGGGAGGAACGGCGGAGGAAAAACTGTTTTTT. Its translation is CASNLGGTAEEKLFF.

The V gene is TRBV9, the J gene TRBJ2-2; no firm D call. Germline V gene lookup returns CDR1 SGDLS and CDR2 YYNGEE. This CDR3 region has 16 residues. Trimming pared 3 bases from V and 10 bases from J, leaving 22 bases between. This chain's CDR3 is CASSAGWRGLDSELFF. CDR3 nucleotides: TGTGCCAGCAGCGCTGGTTGGCGAGGATTGGATTCGGAGCTGTTTTTT.

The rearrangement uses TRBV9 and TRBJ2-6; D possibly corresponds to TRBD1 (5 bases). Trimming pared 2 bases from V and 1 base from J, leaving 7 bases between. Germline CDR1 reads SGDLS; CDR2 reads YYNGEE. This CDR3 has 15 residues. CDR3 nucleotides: TGTGCCAGCAGCGTGCAGGGTTCTGGGGCCAACGTCCTGACTTTC. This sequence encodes CASSVQGSGANVLTF.

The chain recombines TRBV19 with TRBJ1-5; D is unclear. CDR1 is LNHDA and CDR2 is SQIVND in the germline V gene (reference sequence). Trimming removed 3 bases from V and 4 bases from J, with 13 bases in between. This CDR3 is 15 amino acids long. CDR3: CASSMPYYLNQPQHF. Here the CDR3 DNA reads TGTGCCAGTAGTATGCCTTATTACTTGAATCAGCCCCAGCATTTT.

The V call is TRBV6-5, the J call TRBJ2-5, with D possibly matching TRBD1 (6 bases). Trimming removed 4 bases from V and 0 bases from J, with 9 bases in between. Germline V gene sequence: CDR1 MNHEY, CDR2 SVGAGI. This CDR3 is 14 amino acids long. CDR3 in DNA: TGTGCCAGCAGTTCTCAGGGGTACCAAGAGACCCAGTACTTC. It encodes CASSSQGYQETQYF.